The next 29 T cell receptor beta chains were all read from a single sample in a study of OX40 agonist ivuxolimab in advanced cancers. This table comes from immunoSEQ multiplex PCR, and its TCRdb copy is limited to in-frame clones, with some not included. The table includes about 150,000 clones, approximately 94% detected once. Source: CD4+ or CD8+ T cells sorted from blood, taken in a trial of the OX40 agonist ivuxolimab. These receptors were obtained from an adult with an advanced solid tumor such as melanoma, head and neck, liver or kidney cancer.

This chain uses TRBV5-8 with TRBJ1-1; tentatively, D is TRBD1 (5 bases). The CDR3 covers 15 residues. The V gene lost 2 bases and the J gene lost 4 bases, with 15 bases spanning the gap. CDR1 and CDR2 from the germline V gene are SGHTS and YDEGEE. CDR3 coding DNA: TGTGCCAGCAGCTTATTAAAGGGGCAGGTCACTGAAGCTTTCTTT. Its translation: CASSLLKGQVTEAFF.

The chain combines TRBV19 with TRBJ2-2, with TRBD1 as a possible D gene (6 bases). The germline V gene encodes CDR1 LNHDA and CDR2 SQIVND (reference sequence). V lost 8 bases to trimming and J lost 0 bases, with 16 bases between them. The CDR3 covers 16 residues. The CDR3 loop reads CASRRTAAPNTGELFF. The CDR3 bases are TGTGCCAGTCGACGGACAGCCGCTCCGAACACCGGGGAGCTGTTTTTT. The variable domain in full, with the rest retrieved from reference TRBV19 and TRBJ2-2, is DGGITQSPKYLFRKEGQNVTLSCEQNLNHDAMYWYRQDPGQGLRLIYYSQIVNDFQKGDIAEGYSVSREKKESFPLTVTSAQKNPTAFYLCASRRTAAPNTGELFFGEGSRLTVL.

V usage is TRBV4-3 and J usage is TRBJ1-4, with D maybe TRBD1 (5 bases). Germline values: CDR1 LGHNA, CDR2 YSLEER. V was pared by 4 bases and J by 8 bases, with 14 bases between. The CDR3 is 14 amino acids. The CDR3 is CASSPGGRGEKLFF. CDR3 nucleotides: TGCGCCAGCAGCCCGGGGGGGAGAGGAGAAAAACTGTTTTTT.

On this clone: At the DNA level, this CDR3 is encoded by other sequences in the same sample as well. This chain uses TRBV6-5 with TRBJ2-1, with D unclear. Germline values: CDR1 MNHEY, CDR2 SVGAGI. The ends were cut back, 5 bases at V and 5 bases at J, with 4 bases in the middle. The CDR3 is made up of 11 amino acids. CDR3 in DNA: TGTGCCAGCAGTCGTAACAATGAGCAGTTCTTC. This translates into CASSRNNEQFF.

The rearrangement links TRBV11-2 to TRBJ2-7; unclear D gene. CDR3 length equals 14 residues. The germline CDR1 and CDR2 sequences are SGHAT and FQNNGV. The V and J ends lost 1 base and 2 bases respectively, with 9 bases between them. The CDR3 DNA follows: TGTGCCAGCAGCTTAGGAGACGGCGCCTACGAGCAGTACTTC. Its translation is CASSLGDGAYEQYF.

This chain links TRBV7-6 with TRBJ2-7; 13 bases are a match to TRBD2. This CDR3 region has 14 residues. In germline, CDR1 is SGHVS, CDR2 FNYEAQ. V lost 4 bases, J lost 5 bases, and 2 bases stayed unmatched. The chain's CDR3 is CASSSGTSGNEQYF. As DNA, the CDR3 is TGTGCCAGCAGCTCAGGGACTAGCGGGAACGAGCAGTACTTC.

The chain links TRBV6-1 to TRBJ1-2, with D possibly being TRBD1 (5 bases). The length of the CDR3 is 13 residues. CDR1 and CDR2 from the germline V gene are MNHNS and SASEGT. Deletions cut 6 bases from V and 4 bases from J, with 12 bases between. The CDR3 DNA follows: TGTGCCAGCAGGTTGCGGGGCGGCTATGGCTACACCTTC. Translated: CASRLRGGYGYTF.

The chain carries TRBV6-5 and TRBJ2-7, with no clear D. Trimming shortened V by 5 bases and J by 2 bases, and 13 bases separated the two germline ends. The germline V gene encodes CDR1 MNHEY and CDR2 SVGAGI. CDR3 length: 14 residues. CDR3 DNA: TGTGCCAGCAGTGAAGAGGTCCCGCCCTACGAGCAGTACTTC. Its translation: CASSEEVPPYEQYF.

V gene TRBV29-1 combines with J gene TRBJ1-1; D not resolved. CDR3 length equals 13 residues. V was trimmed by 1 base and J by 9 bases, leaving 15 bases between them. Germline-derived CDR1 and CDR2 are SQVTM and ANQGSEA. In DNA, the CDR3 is TGCAGCGTTGAAGTCGGAGGGAATGACAAAGCTTTCTTT. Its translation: CSVEVGGNDKAFF.

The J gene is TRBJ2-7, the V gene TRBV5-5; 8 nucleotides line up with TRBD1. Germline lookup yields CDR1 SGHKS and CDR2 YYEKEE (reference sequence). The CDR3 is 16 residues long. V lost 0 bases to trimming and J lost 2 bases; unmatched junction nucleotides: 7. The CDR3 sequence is CASSLGPDRGTYEQYF. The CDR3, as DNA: TGTGCCAGCAGCTTGGGGCCTGACAGGGGAACCTACGAGCAGTACTTC.

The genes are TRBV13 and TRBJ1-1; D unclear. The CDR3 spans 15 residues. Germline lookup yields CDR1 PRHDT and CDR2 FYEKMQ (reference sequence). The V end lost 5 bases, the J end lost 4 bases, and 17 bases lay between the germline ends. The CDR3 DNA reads TGTGCCAGCAGCCCACAACGGGCTTCTTTCACTGAAGCTTTCTTT. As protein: CASSPQRASFTEAFF.

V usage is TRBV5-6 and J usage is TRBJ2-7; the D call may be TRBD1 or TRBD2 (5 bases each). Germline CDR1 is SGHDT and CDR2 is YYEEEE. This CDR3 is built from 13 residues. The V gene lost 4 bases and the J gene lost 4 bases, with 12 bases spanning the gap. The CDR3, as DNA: TGTGCCAGCAGCCCCCTGGGGGAATACGAGCAGTACTTC. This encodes CASSPLGEYEQYF.

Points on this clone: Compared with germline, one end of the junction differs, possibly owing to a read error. This CDR3 reads CASSLGGTKETQYF. CDR3 in DNA: TGTGCTAGCAGCTTAGGGGGGACGAAAGAGACCCAGTACTTC. This chain connects TRBV7-7 to TRBJ2-5; D tentatively fits TRBD1 or TRBD2 (6 bases each). The CDR3 sequence is 14 residues long. CDR1 is SSHAT and CDR2 is FNYEAQ in the germline V gene (reference sequence). Based on the CDR3 plus reference TRBV7-7 and TRBJ2-5, the full variable domain is GAGVSQSPRYKVTKRGQDVTLRCDPISSHATLYWYQQALGQGPEFLTYFNYEAQPDKSGLPSDRFSAERPEGSISTLTIQRTEQRDSAMYRCASSLGGTKETQYFGPGTRLLVL.

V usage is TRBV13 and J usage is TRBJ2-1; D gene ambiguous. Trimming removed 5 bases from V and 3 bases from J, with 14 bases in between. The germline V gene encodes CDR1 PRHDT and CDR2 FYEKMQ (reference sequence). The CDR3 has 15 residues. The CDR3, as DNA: TGTGCCAGCAGCCGCTGGAAGGGTAACTACAATGAGCAGTTCTTC. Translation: CASSRWKGNYNEQFF.

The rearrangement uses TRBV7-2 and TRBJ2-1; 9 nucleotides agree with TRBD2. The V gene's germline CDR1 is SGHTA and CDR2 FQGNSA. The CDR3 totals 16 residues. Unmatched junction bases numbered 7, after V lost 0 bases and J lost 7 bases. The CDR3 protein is CASSLARAGGRNEQFF. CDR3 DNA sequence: TGTGCCAGCAGCTTAGCGAGAGCGGGAGGTCGGAATGAGCAGTTCTTC.

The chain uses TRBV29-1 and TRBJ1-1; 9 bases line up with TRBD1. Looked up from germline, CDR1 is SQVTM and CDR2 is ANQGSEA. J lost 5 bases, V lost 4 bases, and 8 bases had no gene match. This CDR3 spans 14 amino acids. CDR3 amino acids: CSVGGTGRVTEAFF. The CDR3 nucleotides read TGCAGCGTTGGCGGGACAGGGAGGGTGACTGAAGCTTTCTTT.

The CDR3 region is CASSVGQGVYEQYF. CDR3 bases: TGTGCCAGCAGTGTTGGACAGGGGGTCTACGAGCAGTACTTC. The rearrangement joins TRBV6-5 to TRBJ2-7; 10 bases align to TRBD1. The CDR3 is 14 amino acids. CDR1 is MNHEY, CDR2 SVGAGI, per germline. The trim removed 5 bases at V and 3 bases at J, leaving 4 bases unmatched.

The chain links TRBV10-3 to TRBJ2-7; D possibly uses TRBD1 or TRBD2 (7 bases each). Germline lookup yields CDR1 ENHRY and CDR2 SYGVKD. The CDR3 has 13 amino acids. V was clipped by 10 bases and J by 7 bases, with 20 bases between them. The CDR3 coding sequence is TGTGCCAGCAAGGGGGAGGGGGCGGTAGAGCAGTACTTC. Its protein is CASKGEGAVEQYF.

DNA of the CDR3: TGCGCCAGCAGTCCCGACAGGGGAACGTCCTACAATGAGCAGTTCTTC. It yields the protein CASSPDRGTSYNEQFF. This rearrangement joins TRBV5-1 to TRBJ2-1; 8 bases map to TRBD1. Germline V gene data show CDR1 as SGHRS and CDR2 as YFSETQ. The CDR3 runs to 16 residues. V lost 5 bases, J lost 1 base, and 8 bases stayed unmatched.

The CDR3, as DNA: TGTGCTAGTGGTTTGCCCCCGACAGTTTTCCCCTACGAGCAGTACTTC. Protein: CASGLPPTVFPYEQYF. The chain has TRBV12-5 and TRBJ2-7; possibly TRBD1 for D (5 bases). There are 16 residues in the CDR3. The V end lost 2 bases, the J end lost 2 bases, and 16 bases lay between the germline ends. The V gene's germline CDR1 is LGHNT and CDR2 FRNRAP.

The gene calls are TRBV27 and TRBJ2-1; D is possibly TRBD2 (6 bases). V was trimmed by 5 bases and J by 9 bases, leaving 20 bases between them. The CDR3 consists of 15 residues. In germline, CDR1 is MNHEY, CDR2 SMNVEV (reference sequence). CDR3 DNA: TGTGCCAGCAGTACGATAGCGGAGGGCCGAGGTGAGCAGTTCTTC. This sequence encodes CASSTIAEGRGEQFF.

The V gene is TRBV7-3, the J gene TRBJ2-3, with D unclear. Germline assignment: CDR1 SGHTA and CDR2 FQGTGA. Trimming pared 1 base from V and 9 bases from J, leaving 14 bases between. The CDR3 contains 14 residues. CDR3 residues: CASSLRSLPATQYF. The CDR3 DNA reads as TGTGCCAGCAGCTTAAGATCTCTGCCGGCGACGCAGTATTTT.

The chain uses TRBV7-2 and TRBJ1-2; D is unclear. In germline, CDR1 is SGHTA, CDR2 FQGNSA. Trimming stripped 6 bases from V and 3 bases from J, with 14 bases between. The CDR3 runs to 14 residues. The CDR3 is CASSFDRAYYGYTF. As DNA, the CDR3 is TGTGCCAGCAGTTTCGACCGGGCATACTATGGCTACACCTTC.

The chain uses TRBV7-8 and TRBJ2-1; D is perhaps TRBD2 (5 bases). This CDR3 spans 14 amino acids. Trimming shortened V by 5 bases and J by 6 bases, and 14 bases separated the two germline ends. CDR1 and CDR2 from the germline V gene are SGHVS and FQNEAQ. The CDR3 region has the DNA TGTGCCAGCAGCAGGAGGAGAGGCGGCAATGAGCAGTTCTTC. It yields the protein CASSRRRGGNEQFF.

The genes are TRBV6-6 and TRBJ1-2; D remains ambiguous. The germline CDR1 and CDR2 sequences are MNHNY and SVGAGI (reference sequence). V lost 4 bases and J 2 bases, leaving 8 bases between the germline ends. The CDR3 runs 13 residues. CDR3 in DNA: TGTGCCAGCAGTTTGGTGGGGAACTATGGCTACACCTTC. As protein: CASSLVGNYGYTF.

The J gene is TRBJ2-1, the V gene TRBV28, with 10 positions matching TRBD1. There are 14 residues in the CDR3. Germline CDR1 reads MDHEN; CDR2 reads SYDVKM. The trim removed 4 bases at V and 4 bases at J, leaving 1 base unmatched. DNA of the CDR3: TGTGCCAGCAGTTGGGACAGGGGTTACAATGAGCAGTTCTTC. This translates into CASSWDRGYNEQFF.

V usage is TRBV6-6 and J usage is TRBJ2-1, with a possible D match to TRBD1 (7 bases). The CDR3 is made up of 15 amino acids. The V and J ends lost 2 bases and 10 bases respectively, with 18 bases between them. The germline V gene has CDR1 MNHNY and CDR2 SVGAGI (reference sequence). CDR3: CASSYRAGQGDEQFF. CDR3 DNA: TGTGCCAGCAGTTACCGCGCGGGGCAGGGGGACGAGCAGTTCTTC.

CDR3 nucleotide sequence: TGTGCCTGGAAAGCGGGAGGGCTAGATACGCAGTATTTT. The encoded protein is CAWKAGGLDTQYF. This chain connects TRBV30 to TRBJ2-3, with TRBD2 matching over 10 bases. The CDR3 is 13 residues long. The V segment lost 4 bases and the J segment 5 bases; nucleotides outside the gene matches: 3. Per the germline V gene, CDR1 is GTSNPN and CDR2 is SVGIG (reference sequence).

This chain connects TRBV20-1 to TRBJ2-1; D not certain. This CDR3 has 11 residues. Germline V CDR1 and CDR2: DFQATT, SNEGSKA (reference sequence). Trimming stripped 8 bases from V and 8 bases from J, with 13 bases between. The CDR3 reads CSPRGNYEQFF. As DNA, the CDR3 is TGCAGTCCTCGCGGTAACTATGAGCAGTTCTTC.